The 21 T cell receptor beta chains below all came from one sample that was sequenced in a study of T cells in Graves' hyperthyroidism and ophthalmopathy. Amplified TCR beta CDR3 regions came from RNA transcripts. HTBI primers drove first-round RT-PCR of the TCR CDR3. MiXCR was run by TCRdb on the multiplex PCR reads, yielding one entry per CDR3 protein. The sample has about 740,000 distinct CDR3 sequences, about 15% seen once. The sequencing sample was made of blood. The receptors come from a woman aged 18-29 years with Graves' hyperthyroidism.

This clonotype was recorded many times. The chain links TRBV19 to TRBJ2-5; 9 bases agree with TRBD1. The CDR3 loop spans 14 amino acids. V shed 4 bases, J shed 5 bases, and the junction held 5 bases outside the gene matches. Germline V gene sequence: CDR1 LNHDA, CDR2 SQIVND (reference sequence). In nucleotides, the CDR3 is TGTGCCAGTAGTACGACAGGGGGATGGGAGACCCAGTACTTC. It codes for CASSTTGGWETQYF.

In this sample, this clonotype turned up many times. The chain uses TRBV6-1 and TRBJ2-5; no clear D. CDR1 MNHNS and CDR2 SASEGT come from the germline V gene. This CDR3 is 12 amino acids long. V was shortened by 3 bases and J by 3 bases, with 5 bases between the two germline ends. CDR3 in amino acids: CASSDREETQYF. CDR3 in DNA: TGTGCCAGCAGTGACCGGGAAGAGACCCAGTACTTC.

This clonotype was recorded at least ten times. The gene calls are TRBV27 and TRBJ2-5, with TRBD2 matching 10 bases. The CDR3 sequence is 18 residues long. Losses at the gene ends were 5 bases for V and 0 bases for J; bases not matched to a gene: 12. CDR1 and CDR2 (germline): MNHEY, SMNVEV (reference sequence). DNA for the CDR3: TGTGCCAGCAGTGGACTCCCATGGACTAGCGGCTACCAAGAGACCCAGTACTTC. Its translation: CASSGLPWTSGYQETQYF.

This clonotype has just a few counts. V usage is TRBV6-6 and J usage is TRBJ2-1; D uncertain. CDR1 is MNHNY, CDR2 SVGAGI, per germline (reference sequence). Trimming stripped 0 bases from V and 8 bases from J, with 8 bases between. This CDR3 spans 13 amino acids. The CDR3 nucleotides are TGTGCCAGCAGTTACTCGGATCCCGATGAGCAGTTCTTC. This sequence encodes CASSYSDPDEQFF.

In this sample, this clonotype turned up many times. The V and J genes are TRBV6-2 or TRBV6-3 and TRBJ2-3, with D perhaps given as TRBD1 or TRBD2 (5 bases each). With 8 bases removed from V and 6 bases from J, the gap between germline ends came to 18 bases. Germline V gene data show CDR1 as MNHEY and CDR2 as SVGEGT. The CDR3 contains 14 residues. CDR3 residues: CASGDPNARDTQYF. For the CDR3, the DNA is TGTGCCAGCGGGGACCCCAACGCCAGGGATACGCAGTATTTT.

This clonotype was observed at least ten times. The chain uses TRBV18 and TRBJ2-1; D call uncertain. This CDR3 has 11 residues. V lost 2 bases, J lost 7 bases, and 3 bases lay in between. Germline V gives CDR1 KGHSH, CDR2 LQKENI. The CDR3: CASSPGNEQFF. For the CDR3, the DNA is TGTGCCAGCTCACCAGGGAATGAGCAGTTCTTC. The entire variable domain, with the rest obtained from reference TRBV18 and TRBJ2-1, is as follows: NAGVMQNPRHLVRRRGQEARLRCSPMKGHSHVYWYRQLPEEGLKFMVYLQKENIIDESGMPKERFSAEFPKEGPSILRIQQVVRGDSAAYFCASSPGNEQFFGPGTRLTVL.

This sequence joins TRBV10-1 and TRBJ2-7; 9 bases are a match to TRBD1. The germline V gene has CDR1 WNHNN and CDR2 SYGVQD (reference sequence). Losses at the gene ends were 3 bases for V and 5 bases for J; bases not matched to a gene: 5. The CDR3 covers 14 residues. The CDR3 reads CASSDGTGTNEQYF. CDR3 in DNA: TGCGCCAGCAGTGATGGGACAGGGACAAACGAGCAGTACTTC.

The gene calls are TRBV24-1 and TRBJ2-2, with D possibly being TRBD2 (6 bases). Germline assignment: CDR1 KGHDR and CDR2 SFDVKD. The CDR3 loop spans 13 amino acids. Trimming removed 9 bases at V and 7 bases at J, with 14 bases between. CDR3 DNA: TGTGCCACCGGGCCTAGCGCTGGCGGGGAGCTGTTTTTT. Translating it yields CATGPSAGGELFF.

The chain carries TRBV7-2 and TRBJ1-3; no clear D gene. The length of the CDR3 is 11 residues. CDR1 and CDR2 from the germline V gene are SGHTA and FQGNSA. V gave up 1 base and J gave up 10 bases, with 5 bases separating them. This CDR3 is CASSLGGTIYF. Written as DNA, the CDR3 is TGTGCCAGCAGCTTAGGTGGGACCATATATTTT.

V gene TRBV4-1 combines with J gene TRBJ1-5, with 7 bases aligning to TRBD1. CDR1 is MGHRA, CDR2 YSYEKL, per germline. J was trimmed by 7 bases and V by 1 base; bases with no gene match: 4. This CDR3 contains 14 residues. CDR3 in amino acids: CASSQVVGGQPQHF. CDR3 nucleotide sequence: TGCGCCAGCAGCCAAGTTGTAGGGGGCCAGCCCCAGCATTTT.

This clonotype was observed a handful of times. The J gene is TRBJ2-1, the V gene TRBV7-2; tentative D call: TRBD2 (5 bases). V was shortened by 1 base and J by 0 bases, with 10 bases between the two germline ends. Germline V lookup: CDR1 SGHTA, CDR2 FQGNSA. This CDR3 spans 16 amino acids. The CDR3 loop is CASSLGTAVSYNEQFF. CDR3 DNA: TGTGCCAGCAGCTTAGGGACTGCCGTCTCCTACAATGAGCAGTTCTTC.

This clonotype was detected a few times. V is TRBV2 and J is TRBJ2-3; possible D gene TRBD1, 5 bases. Germline V CDR1 and CDR2: SNHLY, FYNNEI. The CDR3 extends over 16 amino acids. Trimming shortened V by 4 bases and J by 6 bases, and 20 bases separated the two germline ends. This CDR3 is CASSGSGWWAVDTQYF. The DNA for the CDR3 is TGTGCCAGCAGTGGTTCAGGGTGGTGGGCCGTGGATACGCAGTATTTT. Drawing the rest from reference TRBV2 and TRBJ2-3, the complete variable domain is EPEVTQTPSHQVTQMGQEVILRCVPISNHLYFYWYRQILGQKVEFLVSFYNNEISEKSEIFDDQFSVERPDGSNFTLKIRSTKLEDSAMYFCASSGSGWWAVDTQYFGPGTRLTVL.

The V gene is TRBV29-1, the J gene TRBJ2-6; possible D gene TRBD1, 5 bases. V was clipped by 3 bases and J by 0 bases, with 6 bases between them. Germline lookup yields CDR1 SQVTM and CDR2 ANQGSEA. The CDR3 has 14 amino acids. CDR3 sequence reads: CSVETVSGANVLTF. CDR3 bases: TGCAGCGTTGAGACAGTCTCTGGGGCCAACGTCCTGACTTTC.

This clonotype showed up many times. The chain carries TRBV12-3 or TRBV12-4 and TRBJ1-6; TRBD1 is a possible D gene (5 bases). The CDR3 is 13 amino acids. V lost 5 bases, J lost 19 bases, and 21 bases lay in between. Here the CDR3 reads CASSLTGGTAWHF. In DNA, the CDR3 is TGTGCCAGCAGTCTAACCGGGGGGACCGCTTGGCACTTT.

This clonotype was recorded many times. The rearrangement joins TRBV30 to TRBJ1-1, with no clear D. CDR3 length: 14 residues. Trimming removed 0 bases at V and 1 base at J, with 9 bases between. Germline V gives CDR1 GTSNPN, CDR2 SVGIG (reference sequence). CDR3 nucleotides: TGTGCCTGGAGTGTAACAGCGGGGAACACTGAAGCTTTCTTT. Amino acids: CAWSVTAGNTEAFF.

This clonotype turned up a few times. The rearrangement uses TRBV5-1 and TRBJ2-2; TRBD1 is a possible D gene (7 bases). Trimming cost V 1 base and J 5 bases, with 12 bases left between them. This CDR3 has 15 amino acids. Germline CDR1 is SGHRS and CDR2 is YFSETQ. This chain's CDR3 is CASSLIQGRTGELFF. The CDR3 nucleotides read TGCGCCAGCAGCTTGATACAGGGGAGGACCGGGGAGCTGTTTTTT.

This clonotype has at least ten counts. This chain uses TRBV30 with TRBJ1-2; D may be TRBD1 (5 bases). CDR3 length: 13 amino acids. Trimming pared 0 bases from V and 7 bases from J, leaving 12 bases between. The germline V gene has CDR1 GTSNPN and CDR2 SVGIG (reference sequence). CDR3 protein: CAWSVDSPSGYTF. DNA of the CDR3: TGTGCCTGGAGTGTCGACAGCCCTTCTGGCTACACCTTC.

This clonotype occurred a few times. The chain uses TRBV27 and TRBJ1-2; D remains unclear. V shed 7 bases and J shed 2 bases, with 8 bases lying between them. CDR1 and CDR2 from the germline V gene are MNHEY and SMNVEV (reference sequence). CDR3 length equals 12 residues. Here the CDR3 reads CASNRSNYGYTF. In DNA form, the CDR3 reads TGTGCCAGCAACCGATCCAACTATGGCTACACCTTC.

This clonotype was seen repeatedly, ten times or more. This chain uses TRBV5-1 with TRBJ2-7; perhaps TRBD1 as D (5 bases). The germline gives CDR1 SGHRS, CDR2 YFSETQ. The V end lost 4 bases, the J end lost 3 bases, and 14 bases lay between the germline ends. The CDR3 runs to 14 residues. The CDR3 DNA reads TGCGCCAGCAGCCCGGACACGAAATACTACGAGCAGTACTTC. It codes for CASSPDTKYYEQYF.

This clonotype showed up just a few times. The genes are TRBV10-3 and TRBJ2-1; TRBD1 aligns across 8 bases. J was trimmed by 7 bases and V by 3 bases; bases with no gene match: 8. CDR3 size: 15 residues. Germline loops: CDR1 ENHRY, CDR2 SYGVKD. Here the CDR3 reads CAISDRDRNGNEQFF. As DNA, the CDR3 is TGTGCCATCAGTGACAGGGACAGGAACGGGAATGAGCAGTTCTTC.

Many counts were recorded for this clonotype. This chain connects TRBV28 to TRBJ2-2, with 9 nucleotides matching TRBD1. Trimming at V came to 3 bases and at J to 6 bases, leaving 11 bases not matched to a gene. The CDR3 consists of 17 residues. CDR1 MDHEN and CDR2 SYDVKM come from the germline V gene. CDR3 in amino acids: CASSLATGTGFSGELFF. The CDR3 coding sequence is TGTGCCAGCAGTTTGGCTACCGGGACAGGGTTCTCCGGGGAGCTGTTTTTT.